This T cell receptor beta chain was captured by sequencing in a study of beta chain features in type 1 diabetes. The whole isolated RNA underwent reverse transcription, so sequencing captured expressed TCRB transcripts. The method was immunoSEQ multiplex PCR; TCRdb's version includes in-frame clones alone and lacks a portion of them. Of about 220,000 clones in the sample, roughly 11% were seen once. This CDR3 is built from 13 residues. Germline V lookup: CDR1 SGHTA, CDR2 FQGNSA. J lost 8 bases, V lost 5 bases, and 6 bases had no gene match. This clone was counted a few times. No antigen is known for it. Additional DNA sequences in this sample encode the identical CDR3. Study-wide results and caveats: TCRB CDR3 length was moderately but significantly reduced in all four CD4+ subsets of Type 1 diabetes patients.

V usage is TRBV7-2 and J usage is TRBJ2-7; 10 nucleotides match TRBD2. The sequencing input was central memory CD4+ T cells from blood. This TCR came from a man between 18 and 35 years old in good health. The CDR3 coding sequence is TGTGCCAGCAGCCCACTAGCGGGGCAGCAGCAGTACTTC. Its protein product is CASSPLAGQQQYF. The complete variable domain, with remaining parts taken from reference TRBV7-2 and TRBJ2-7, reads GAGVSQSPSNKVTEKGKDVELRCDPISGHTALYWYRQSLGQGLEFLIYFQGNSAPDKSGLPSDRFSAERTGGSVSTLTIQRTQQEDSAVYLCASSPLAGQQQYFGPGTRLTVT.